The clone carrying this T cell receptor (beta chain) was observed a single time. Its antigen is unknown. Per germline, CDR1 SQVTM and CDR2 ANQGSEA. The CDR3 loop spans 12 amino acids. Deletions cut 7 bases from V and 2 bases from J, with 9 bases between. This sample stems from a study of T cell responses to AZD1222 COVID-19 vaccine. Looking at the study overall: Analyses pooled second doses at about 4 or about 12 weeks. Study outcomes and limitations: Seropositive AZD1222 recipients at baseline numbered only six or seven.

Clones were sequenced by immunoSEQ multiplex PCR, and TCRdb holds only the in-frame ones, with some missing. The table records 85,000 to 90,000 clones, roughly nine tenths of them present only once. The origin of this receptor is an adult in good health. The sequences come from peripheral blood, collected on day 0 of AZD1222 vaccination. The genes are TRBV29-1 and TRBJ1-3; D uncertain. CDR3 sequence (DNA): TGCAGCGCCGGGGAAACTGGAAACACCATATATTTT. Amino acids: CSAGETGNTIYF. The complete variable domain, with remaining parts taken from reference TRBV29-1 and TRBJ1-3, reads SAVISQKPSRDICQRGTSLTIQCQVDSQVTMMFWYRQQPGQSLTLIATANQGSEATYESGFVIDKFPISRPNLTFSTLTVSNMSPEDSSIYLCSAGETGNTIYFGEGSWLTVV.